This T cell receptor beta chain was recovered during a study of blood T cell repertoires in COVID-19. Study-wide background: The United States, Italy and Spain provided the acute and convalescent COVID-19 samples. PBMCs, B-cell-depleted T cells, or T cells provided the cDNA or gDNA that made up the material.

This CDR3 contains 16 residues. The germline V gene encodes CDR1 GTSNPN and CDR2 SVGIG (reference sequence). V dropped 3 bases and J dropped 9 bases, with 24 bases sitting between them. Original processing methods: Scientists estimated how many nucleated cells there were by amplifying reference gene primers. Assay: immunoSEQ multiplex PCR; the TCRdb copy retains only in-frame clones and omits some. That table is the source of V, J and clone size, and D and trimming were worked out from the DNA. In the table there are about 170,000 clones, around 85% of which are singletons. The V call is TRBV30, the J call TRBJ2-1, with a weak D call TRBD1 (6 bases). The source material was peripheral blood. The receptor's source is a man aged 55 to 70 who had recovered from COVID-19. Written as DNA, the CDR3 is TGTGCCTGGAGCGACGAGATAAGGACAGAGTATGGTGAGCAGTTCTTC. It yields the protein CAWSDEIRTEYGEQFF.